Sequencing of this TCR beta chain was carried out in a study of blood T cell repertoires in COVID-19. As handled by the study authors: Amplification from reference gene primers served as the basis for estimated nucleated cell counts. Profiled with immunoSEQ multiplex PCR; TCRdb holds only in-frame clones, not every one. The DNA was the basis for D and trimming; V, J and clone size are from that table. The sample includes about 150,000 clones, about 86% of them seen just once. The CDR3 loop spans 14 amino acids. Trimming shortened V by 0 bases and J by 10 bases, and 16 bases separated the two germline ends. The germline V gene encodes CDR1 SGHRS and CDR2 YFSETQ. Those who participated ranged in age from roughly 18 to 89 years and resided in approximately 23 US areas.

This rearrangement joins TRBV5-1 to TRBJ1-1; D remains ambiguous. Sequenced sample: PBMCs or T cells enriched from blood (not recorded which). The TCR was taken from a man in his forties or fifties who had recovered from COVID-19. The CDR3 loop reads CASSLERVTRGAFF. The CDR3 DNA reads as TGCGCCAGCAGCTTGGAGCGGGTTACACGGGGAGCTTTCTTT. Full variable domain (rest looked up from reference TRBV5-1 and TRBJ1-1): KAGVTQTPRYLIKTRGQQVTLSCSPISGHRSVSWYQQTPGQGLQFLFEYFSETQRNKGNFPGRFSGRQFSNSRSEMNVSTLELGDSALYLCASSLERVTRGAFFGQGTRLTVV.